The 22 T cell receptor beta chains in this list originate from one sample, sequenced in a study of blood T cell repertoires in COVID-19. Generated by immunoSEQ multiplex PCR, the TCRdb table keeps only in-frame clones and is missing some. The sample holds over 400,000 clones; around 90% are singletons and the top ten take 7.5% to 9%. The sequenced sample consisted of peripheral blood. These receptors came from a woman between 45 and 65 years old with COVID-19, enrolled during active disease.

This clone was seen just once. This rearrangement joins TRBV27 to TRBJ1-5, with 7 bases aligning to TRBD1. After removal of 8 bases from V and 3 bases from J, the junction contained 10 bases not matched to a gene. The germline V gene encodes CDR1 MNHEY and CDR2 SMNVEV (reference sequence). The CDR3 sequence is 15 residues long. CDR3 in DNA: TGTGCCAGCGTATATAGGGACAGCAACAATCAGCCCCAGCATTTT. Residues: CASVYRDSNNQPQHF.

This rearrangement joins TRBV13 to TRBJ1-5, with no clear D. Germline V gene sequence: CDR1 PRHDT, CDR2 FYEKMQ (reference sequence). The ends were cut back, 5 bases at V and 9 bases at J, with 11 bases in the middle. The CDR3 runs 12 residues. CDR3 protein: CASSPGRGPQHF. The CDR3 bases are TGTGCCAGCAGCCCCGGGCGGGGGCCCCAGCATTTT. The full variable domain, rest sourced from reference TRBV13 and TRBJ1-5, is AAGVIQSPRHLIKEKRETATLKCYPIPRHDTVYWYQQGPGQDPQFLISFYEKMQSDKGSIPDRFSAQQFSDYHSELNMSSLELGDSALYFCASSPGRGPQHFGDGTRLSIL.

The chain combines TRBV27 with TRBJ1-6, with 7 bases aligning to TRBD1. The CDR3 length is 15 residues. Unmatched junction bases numbered 4, after V lost 5 bases and J lost 3 bases. Per germline, CDR1 MNHEY and CDR2 SMNVEV (reference sequence). CDR3 residues: CASSPQGDYNSPLHF. The CDR3 DNA follows: TGTGCCAGCAGTCCCCAGGGGGACTATAATTCACCCCTCCACTTT.

The V call is TRBV18, the J call TRBJ2-7; TRBD2 is a possible D gene (5 bases). Per the germline V gene, CDR1 is KGHSH and CDR2 is LQKENI. Deletions cut 3 bases from V and 7 bases from J, with 10 bases between. This CDR3 spans 12 amino acids. This CDR3 reads CASSPYRGEQYF. In DNA form, the CDR3 reads TGTGCCAGCTCACCGTACCGAGGGGAGCAGTACTTC.

J is TRBJ2-7 and V is TRBV11-2; D not resolved. The CDR3 contains 15 residues. Germline CDR1 SGHAT, CDR2 FQNNGV. Trimming shortened V by 0 bases and J by 0 bases, and 9 bases separated the two germline ends. The CDR3 region has the DNA TGTGCCAGCAGCTTAGATCCCGCGTTCTCCTACGAGCAGTACTTC. Amino acid sequence: CASSLDPAFSYEQYF.

The rearrangement links TRBV29-1 to TRBJ1-5, with D uncertain. The CDR3 runs to 12 residues. CDR1 SQVTM and CDR2 ANQGSEA come from the germline V gene. Trimming stripped 4 bases from V and 7 bases from J, with 11 bases between. For the CDR3, the DNA is TGCAGCGTTGGGTGGCCAGGACAGCCCCAGCATTTT. The encoded protein is CSVGWPGQPQHF. The full variable domain, in which reference TRBV29-1 and TRBJ1-5 provide the parts outside the CDR3, is SAVISQKPSRDICQRGTSLTIQCQVDSQVTMMFWYRQQPGQSLTLIATANQGSEATYESGFVIDKFPISRPNLTFSTLTVSNMSPEDSSIYLCSVGWPGQPQHFGDGTRLSIL.

The V call is TRBV15, the J call TRBJ2-5, with D tentatively TRBD1 (5 bases). From germline, CDR1 is LNHNV and CDR2 YYDKDF (reference sequence). The CDR3 contains 14 residues. V lost 4 bases to trimming and J lost 5 bases, with 14 bases between them. CDR3 amino acids: CATSTYQGRETQYF. DNA for the CDR3: TGTGCCACCAGCACATATCAGGGCCGGGAGACCCAGTACTTC.

The chain links TRBV4-1 to TRBJ1-5; TRBD1 might be the D (5 bases). Trimming left V 0 bases short and J 2 bases short, with 11 bases between. Per germline, CDR1 MGHRA and CDR2 YSYEKL. This CDR3 contains 16 residues. Written as DNA, the CDR3 is TGCGCCAGCAGCCAAGATTCAGGGCTTGGCAATCAGCCCCAGCATTTT. It specifies CASSQDSGLGNQPQHF.

The chain is built from TRBV7-9 and TRBJ2-5; 10 nucleotides line up with TRBD2. The germline V gene encodes CDR1 SEHNR and CDR2 FQNEAQ (reference sequence). The CDR3 consists of 15 residues. After removal of 3 bases from V and 1 base from J, the junction contained 2 bases not matched to a gene. Here the CDR3 DNA reads TGTGCCAGCAGCTTGGGACTAGCGCTCCAAGAGACCCAGTACTTC. Protein sequence: CASSLGLALQETQYF. The variable domain in full, with the rest retrieved from reference TRBV7-9 and TRBJ2-5, is DTGVSQNPRHKITKRGQNVTFRCDPISEHNRLYWYRQTLGQGPEFLTYFQNEAQLEKSRLLSDRFSAERPKGSFSTLEIQRTEQGDSAMYLCASSLGLALQETQYFGPGTRLLVL.

The V gene is TRBV19, the J gene TRBJ2-3; D remains ambiguous. Germline V lookup: CDR1 LNHDA, CDR2 SQIVND (reference sequence). This CDR3 spans 13 amino acids. Trimming left V 3 bases short and J 3 bases short, with 7 bases between. The CDR3 loop reads CASSISLTDTQYF. The CDR3 bases are TGTGCCAGTAGTATCTCACTTACAGATACGCAGTATTTT. Variable domain in full (rest from reference TRBV19 and TRBJ2-3): DGGITQSPKYLFRKEGQNVTLSCEQNLNHDAMYWYRQDPGQGLRLIYYSQIVNDFQKGDIAEGYSVSREKKESFPLTVTSAQKNPTAFYLCASSISLTDTQYFGPGTRLTVL.

The genes are TRBV19 and TRBJ2-7; D gene ambiguous. V was pared by 6 bases and J by 0 bases, with 12 bases between. From germline, CDR1 is LNHDA and CDR2 SQIVND (reference sequence). The length of the CDR3 is 14 residues. CDR3: CASRPSESSYEQYF. CDR3 DNA: TGTGCCAGTAGGCCGAGCGAGAGCTCCTACGAGCAGTACTTC.

The rearrangement links TRBV10-2 to TRBJ2-1; 10 bases align to TRBD2. V lost 4 bases, J lost 7 bases, and 4 bases stayed unmatched. CDR3 length: 14 residues. Germline-derived CDR1 and CDR2 are WSHSY and SAAADI. In DNA form, the CDR3 reads TGCGCCAGCAGTGCAGCGGGGGGGCGGAATGAGCAGTTCTTC. Its protein product is CASSAAGGRNEQFF.

The V call is TRBV7-9, the J call TRBJ1-2; D is perhaps TRBD1 (5 bases). The CDR3 loop spans 12 amino acids. Germline V gene sequence: CDR1 SEHNR, CDR2 FQNEAQ (reference sequence). Trimming took 5 bases from V and 4 from J, leaving 8 bases between them. The CDR3 DNA reads as TGTGCCAGCAGCCAAGACAGCTATGGCTACACCTTC. Translated, it gives CASSQDSYGYTF. The variable domain in full, completed from reference TRBV7-9 and TRBJ1-2, reads DTGVSQNPRHKITKRGQNVTFRCDPISEHNRLYWYRQTLGQGPEFLTYFQNEAQLEKSRLLSDRFSAERPKGSFSTLEIQRTEQGDSAMYLCASSQDSYGYTFGSGTRLTVV.

The chain links TRBV2 to TRBJ1-2; a weak D match, TRBD1 (6 bases). The CDR3 length is 16 residues. The germline gives CDR1 SNHLY, CDR2 FYNNEI. Trimming stripped 3 bases from V and 3 bases from J, with 17 bases between. The CDR3 sequence: CASSDPTGQRDYGYTF. CDR3 DNA sequence: TGTGCCAGCAGTGACCCGACAGGCCAAAGAGACTATGGCTACACCTTC. Supplemented by reference TRBV2 and TRBJ1-2, the full variable domain reads EPEVTQTPSHQVTQMGQEVILRCVPISNHLYFYWYRQILGQKVEFLVSFYNNEISEKSEIFDDQFSVERPDGSNFTLKIRSTKLEDSAMYFCASSDPTGQRDYGYTFGSGTRLTVV.

The chain employs TRBV10-3 and TRBJ2-7, with D uncertain. Germline V lookup: CDR1 ENHRY, CDR2 SYGVKD. The CDR3 has 11 amino acids. V was shortened by 5 bases and J by 7 bases, with 9 bases between the two germline ends. DNA for the CDR3: TGTGCCATCAGTCCCGGCAGGGAGCAGTACTTC. Its protein product is CAISPGREQYF.

This chain connects TRBV7-9 to TRBJ2-7; D not certain. The length of the CDR3 is 14 residues. CDR1 and CDR2 (germline): SEHNR, FQNEAQ (reference sequence). The V and J ends lost 1 base and 2 bases respectively, with 9 bases between them. The CDR3 nucleotides are TGTGCCAGCAGCTTAGGATCAGGCCCCTACGAGCAGTACTTC. It codes for CASSLGSGPYEQYF.

The rearrangement joins TRBV9 to TRBJ2-3; 8 bases agree with TRBD1. V shed 4 bases and J 6 bases; nucleotides not matched to a gene: 16. The V gene's germline CDR1 is SGDLS and CDR2 YYNGEE. The CDR3 has 17 residues. The CDR3 DNA reads as TGTGCCAGCAGCTCCACATTGACCGACAGGGGCTGGGATACGCAGTATTTT. Translation: CASSSTLTDRGWDTQYF.

The DNA for the CDR3 is TGTGCCAGTAGTACCGTGGGGAGGGATGTGGGCTACACCTTC. Translating gives CASSTVGRDVGYTF. The rearrangement uses TRBV19 and TRBJ1-2; D gene ambiguous. This CDR3 contains 14 residues. In germline, CDR1 is LNHDA, CDR2 SQIVND (reference sequence). V lost 4 bases to trimming and J lost 8 bases, with 17 bases between them.

The gene calls are TRBV11-1 and TRBJ1-1; no definite D call. Looked up from germline, CDR1 is SGHAT and CDR2 is FQDESV (reference sequence). The CDR3 is 13 amino acids. With 5 bases removed from V and 2 bases from J, the gap between germline ends came to 9 bases. This CDR3 reads CASSETLNTEAFF. As DNA, the CDR3 is TGTGCCAGCAGCGAAACCCTAAACACTGAAGCTTTCTTT.

The chain combines TRBV5-6 with TRBJ1-2; possible D gene TRBD1, 5 bases. Germline CDR1 reads SGHDT; CDR2 reads YYEEEE. This CDR3 is 11 amino acids long. V was clipped by 4 bases and J by 8 bases, with 9 bases between them. The CDR3 DNA follows: TGTGCCAGCAGCCCGGGGGAAGGCTACACCTTC. Translated, it gives CASSPGEGYTF.

In this sample, this clone turned up once. The CDR3 nucleotides read TGCGCCAGCGGAAGGGGGAATTCACCCCTCCACTTT. Its translation is CASGRGNSPLHF. The chain carries TRBV10-1 and TRBJ1-6; weak D call: TRBD1 (6 bases). CDR1 and CDR2 from the germline V gene are WNHNN and SYGVQD (reference sequence). Trimming shortened V by 8 bases and J by 7 bases, and 9 bases separated the two germline ends. This CDR3 has 12 amino acids.

This clone was counted a few times. The V call is TRBV5-1, the J call TRBJ1-1, with a weak D call TRBD1 (6 bases). Germline CDR1 and CDR2: SGHRS and YFSETQ. V gave up 0 bases and J gave up 5 bases, with 11 bases separating them. This CDR3 comprises 14 residues. This CDR3 is CASSLVGGETEAFF. The CDR3 coding sequence is TGCGCCAGCAGCTTGGTAGGGGGGGAGACTGAAGCTTTCTTT.